This T cell receptor (beta chain) is drawn from a study of shared clonotypes between healthy human individuals. The CDR3 consists of 14 residues. Trimming pared 0 bases from V and 4 bases from J, leaving 10 bases between. CDR1 and CDR2 (germline): SGHRS, YFSETQ. Assay: immunoSEQ multiplex PCR; the TCRdb copy retains only in-frame clones and omits some. The table has about 2,500,000 clones, more than 80% seen once. Worth noting for this clone: The identical CDR3 is also encoded by other nucleotide sequences in the sample.

Sequenced: naive CD4+ T cells sorted from blood. Subset noted: CD45RA+ positively selected. This rearrangement joins TRBV5-1 to TRBJ2-5; maybe TRBD1 (6 bases). The origin of this receptor is a man aged 18 to 35 in good health. CDR3 DNA sequence: TGCGCCAGCAGCTTGGCCGGCAGGGGAGAGACCCAGTACTTC. Protein: CASSLAGRGETQYF.